This T cell receptor (beta chain) was profiled in a study of regulatory T cells in long-lasting Graves disease. Study-level points and caveats: TRBV28, TRBJ1-2 and TRBJ2-5 were segments that persistent disease favored. Persistent Graves' patients showed less TCR diversity than newly diagnosed ones.

Documented time point: persistent/refractory GD, antithyroid drugs over 5 years with positive TRAb. RNA isolated from PBMCs was used to make the TCR library. The TCR beta library used iRepertoire HTBI primers with Arm-PCR amplification of CDR3. TCRdb independently ran MiXCR on the multiplex PCR reads; one entry per CDR3 protein. The sample carries roughly 700,000 distinct CDR3 sequences, about 32% recorded once. This CDR3 spans 13 amino acids. Germline values: CDR1 MDHEN, CDR2 SYDVKM. The J segment lost 1 base and the V segment lost 6 bases, leaving 2 bases of the junction unmatched. This clonotype was recorded many times. Its target is unknown.

The clonotype originates from a female donor with Graves disease. This chain joins TRBV28 and TRBJ2-7; 8 nucleotides match TRBD2. The specimen comprised peripheral blood mononuclear cells (PBMCs), sampled when the disease was refractory, from a patient treated with antithyroid drugs. The CDR3 sequence is CASRPSGSYEQYF. CDR3 sequence (DNA): TGTGCCAGCAGGCCTAGCGGGTCCTACGAGCAGTACTTC.